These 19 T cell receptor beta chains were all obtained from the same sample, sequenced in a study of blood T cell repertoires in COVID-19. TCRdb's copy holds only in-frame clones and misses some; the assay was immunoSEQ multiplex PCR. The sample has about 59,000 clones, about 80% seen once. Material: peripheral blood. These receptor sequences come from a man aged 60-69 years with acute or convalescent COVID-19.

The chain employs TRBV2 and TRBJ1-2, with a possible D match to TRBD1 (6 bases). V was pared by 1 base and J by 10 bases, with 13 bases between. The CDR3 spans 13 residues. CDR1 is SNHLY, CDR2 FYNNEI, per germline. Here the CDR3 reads CASSEEVGAYYTF. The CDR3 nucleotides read TGTGCCAGCAGTGAAGAAGTGGGGGCCTACTACACCTTC. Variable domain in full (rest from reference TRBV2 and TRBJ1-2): EPEVTQTPSHQVTQMGQEVILRCVPISNHLYFYWYRQILGQKVEFLVSFYNNEISEKSEIFDDQFSVERPDGSNFTLKIRSTKLEDSAMYFCASSEEVGAYYTFGSGTRLTVV.

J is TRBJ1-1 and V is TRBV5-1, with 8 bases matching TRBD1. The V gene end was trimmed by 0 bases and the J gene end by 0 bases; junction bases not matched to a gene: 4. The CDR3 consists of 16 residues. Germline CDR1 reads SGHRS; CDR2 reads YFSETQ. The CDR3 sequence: CASSLEGQVLNTEAFF. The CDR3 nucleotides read TGCGCCAGCAGCTTGGAGGGACAGGTCTTGAACACTGAAGCTTTCTTT.

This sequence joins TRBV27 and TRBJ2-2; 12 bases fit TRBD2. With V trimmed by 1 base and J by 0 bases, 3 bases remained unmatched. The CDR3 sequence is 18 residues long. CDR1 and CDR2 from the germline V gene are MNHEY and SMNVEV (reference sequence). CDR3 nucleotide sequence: TGTGCCAGCAGTTTATGGCTAGCGGGAGGGACGAACACCGGGGAGCTGTTTTTT. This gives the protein CASSLWLAGGTNTGELFF.

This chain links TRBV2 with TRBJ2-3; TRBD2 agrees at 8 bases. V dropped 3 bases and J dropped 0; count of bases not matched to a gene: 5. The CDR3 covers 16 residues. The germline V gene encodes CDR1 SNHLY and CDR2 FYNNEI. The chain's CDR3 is CASSEIAGPSTDTQYF. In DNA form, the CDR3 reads TGTGCCAGCAGTGAGATAGCGGGACCCAGCACAGATACGCAGTATTTT.

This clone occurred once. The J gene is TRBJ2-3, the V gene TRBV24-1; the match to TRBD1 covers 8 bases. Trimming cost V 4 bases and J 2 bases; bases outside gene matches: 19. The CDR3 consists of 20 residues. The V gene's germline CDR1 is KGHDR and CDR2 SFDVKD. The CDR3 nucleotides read TGTGCCACCAGTGACCACACGAACAAGGCTAGGGGACAGGACACAGATACGCAGTATTTT. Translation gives CATSDHTNKARGQDTDTQYF.

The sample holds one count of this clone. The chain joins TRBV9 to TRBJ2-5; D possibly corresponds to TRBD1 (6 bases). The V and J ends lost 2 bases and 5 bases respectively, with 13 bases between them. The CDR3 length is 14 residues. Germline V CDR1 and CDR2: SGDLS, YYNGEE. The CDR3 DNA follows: TGTGCCAGCAGCGTGGGGACACTGGGGGAGACCCAGTACTTC. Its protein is CASSVGTLGETQYF.

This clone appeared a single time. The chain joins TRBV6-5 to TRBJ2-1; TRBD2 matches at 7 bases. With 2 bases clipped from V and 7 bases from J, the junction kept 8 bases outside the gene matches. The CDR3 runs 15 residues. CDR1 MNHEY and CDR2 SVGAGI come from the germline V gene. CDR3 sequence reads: CASSYGRGRTNEQFF. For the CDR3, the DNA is TGTGCCAGCAGTTACGGGCGCGGGAGAACGAATGAGCAGTTCTTC.

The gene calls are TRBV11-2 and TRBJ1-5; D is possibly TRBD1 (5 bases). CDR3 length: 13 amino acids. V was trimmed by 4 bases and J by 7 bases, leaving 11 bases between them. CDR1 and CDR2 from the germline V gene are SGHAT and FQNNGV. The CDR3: CASSSGMGQPQHF. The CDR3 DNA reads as TGTGCCAGCAGCTCAGGGATGGGGCAGCCCCAGCATTTT.

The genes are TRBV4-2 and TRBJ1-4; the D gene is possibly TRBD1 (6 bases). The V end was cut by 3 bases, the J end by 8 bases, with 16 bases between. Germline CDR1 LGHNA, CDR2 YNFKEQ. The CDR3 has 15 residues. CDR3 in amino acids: CASSHGGGAVEKLFF. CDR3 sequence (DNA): TGTGCCAGCAGCCATGGTGGGGGGGCAGTCGAAAAACTGTTTTTT.

The CDR3 nucleotides read TGTGCCACCAGTGACCCTGCGACAGGACGCTATGGCTACACCTTC. It is translated as CATSDPATGRYGYTF. The J gene is TRBJ1-2, the V gene TRBV24-1, with D possibly being TRBD1 (6 bases). The CDR3 consists of 15 residues. Trimming left V 4 bases short and J 4 bases short, with 15 bases between. Germline V gives CDR1 KGHDR, CDR2 SFDVKD.

The DNA of the CDR3 is TGTGCCAGCAGTGACGACAGAACTAATCAGCCCCAGCATTTT. Translation: CASSDDRTNQPQHF. This sequence joins TRBV2 and TRBJ1-5; possible D gene TRBD1, 5 bases. The CDR3 totals 14 residues. Germline V gives CDR1 SNHLY, CDR2 FYNNEI. Trimming took 3 bases from V and 4 from J, leaving 10 bases between them.

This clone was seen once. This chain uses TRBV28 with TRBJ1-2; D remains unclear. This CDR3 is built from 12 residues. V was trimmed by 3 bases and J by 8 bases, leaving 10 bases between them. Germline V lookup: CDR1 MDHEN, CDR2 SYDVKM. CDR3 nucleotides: TGTGCCAGCAGTTTTCTCCTTTCCGGCTACACCTTC. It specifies CASSFLLSGYTF.

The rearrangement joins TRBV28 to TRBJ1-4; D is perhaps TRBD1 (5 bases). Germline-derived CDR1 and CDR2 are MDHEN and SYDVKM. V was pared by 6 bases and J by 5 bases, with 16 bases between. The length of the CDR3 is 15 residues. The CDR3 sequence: CASRMGVWGNEKLFF. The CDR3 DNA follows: TGTGCCAGCAGAATGGGTGTTTGGGGCAATGAAAAACTGTTTTTT.

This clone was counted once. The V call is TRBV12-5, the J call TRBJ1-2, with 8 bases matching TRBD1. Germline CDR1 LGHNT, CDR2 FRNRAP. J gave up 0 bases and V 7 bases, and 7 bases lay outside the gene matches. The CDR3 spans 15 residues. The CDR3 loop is CASALTGGANYGYTF. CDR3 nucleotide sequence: TGTGCTAGTGCCCTAACAGGGGGAGCTAACTATGGCTACACCTTC.

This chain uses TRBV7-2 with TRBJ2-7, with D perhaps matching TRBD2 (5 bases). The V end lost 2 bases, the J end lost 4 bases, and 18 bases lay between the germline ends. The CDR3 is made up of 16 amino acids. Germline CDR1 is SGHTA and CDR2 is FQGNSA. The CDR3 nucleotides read TGTGCCAGCAGCTTACTAGCCGGATCGGGGTATTACGAGCAGTACTTC. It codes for CASSLLAGSGYYEQYF.

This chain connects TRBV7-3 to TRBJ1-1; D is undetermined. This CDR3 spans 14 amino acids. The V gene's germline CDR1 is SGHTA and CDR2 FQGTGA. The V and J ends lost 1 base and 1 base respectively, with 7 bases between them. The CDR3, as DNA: TGTGCCAGCAGCTTAAGAGGATCGAACACTGAAGCTTTCTTT. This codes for CASSLRGSNTEAFF.

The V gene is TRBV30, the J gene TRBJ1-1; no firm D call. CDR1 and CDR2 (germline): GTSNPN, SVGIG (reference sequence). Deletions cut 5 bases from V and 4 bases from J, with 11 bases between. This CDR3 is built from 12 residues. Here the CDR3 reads CAWGPGGTEAFF. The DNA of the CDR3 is TGTGCCTGGGGGCCGGGAGGCACTGAAGCTTTCTTT.

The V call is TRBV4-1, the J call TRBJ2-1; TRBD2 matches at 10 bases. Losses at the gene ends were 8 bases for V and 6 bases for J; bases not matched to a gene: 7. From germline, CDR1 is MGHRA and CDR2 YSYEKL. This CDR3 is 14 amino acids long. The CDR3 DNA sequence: TGCGCCAGCGGTTGGCTAGCGGGAGCCAATGAGCAGTTCTTC. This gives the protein CASGWLAGANEQFF.

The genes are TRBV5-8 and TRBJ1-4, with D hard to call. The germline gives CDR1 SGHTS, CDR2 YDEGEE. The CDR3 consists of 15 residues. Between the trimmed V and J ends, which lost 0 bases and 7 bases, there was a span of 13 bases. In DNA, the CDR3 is TGTGCCAGCAGCTTGGCAGGAACTAGCGGTGAAAAACTGTTTTTT. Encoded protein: CASSLAGTSGEKLFF.